The clone carrying this T cell receptor beta chain appeared many times. Preparation of the TCRbeta library involved a method that used unique molecular identifiers. Using its own MiXCR run on the PCR reads, TCRdb lists one record per CDR3 protein. This repertoire shows more than 550,000 distinct CDR3 sequences, about 10% found once; its top ten account for roughly 3.9%. The entry originates in a study of T-cell reconstitution after alpha-beta-depleted transplantation in children. The CDR3 length is 19 residues. The germline V gene has CDR1 KGHDR and CDR2 SFDVKD. V was pared by 4 bases and J by 1 base, with 15 bases of the junction left unmatched.

The material was PBMCs from the stem cell graft donor, obtained from the stem cell graft. The chain links TRBV24-1 to TRBJ2-3, with 8 bases matching TRBD2. The receptor's source is a human donor who donated a stem cell graft to a child with acute myeloid leukemia. The CDR3 nucleotides read TGTGCCACCAGTGACTCCAGGGGCCAGCTAGCGGGTCGCACAGATACGCAGTATTTT. It translates to CATSDSRGQLAGRTDTQYF.